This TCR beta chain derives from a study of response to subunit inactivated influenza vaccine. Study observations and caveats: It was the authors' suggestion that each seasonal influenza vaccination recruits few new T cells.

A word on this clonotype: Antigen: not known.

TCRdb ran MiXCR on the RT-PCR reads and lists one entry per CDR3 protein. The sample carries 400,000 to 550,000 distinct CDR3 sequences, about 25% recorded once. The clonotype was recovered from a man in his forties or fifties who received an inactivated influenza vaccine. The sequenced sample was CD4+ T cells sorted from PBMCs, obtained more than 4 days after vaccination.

CDR3 DNA sequence: TGTGCCAGCACCCGACGGTGGAGGGCGGACGAAAAACTGTTTTTT. Protein product: CASTRRWRADEKLFF. This rearrangement joins TRBV27 to TRBJ1-4; no definite D call. CDR1 is MNHEY and CDR2 is SMNVEV in the germline V gene (reference sequence). CDR3 length equals 15 residues. The V gene lost 7 bases and the J gene lost 8 bases, with 20 bases spanning the gap.